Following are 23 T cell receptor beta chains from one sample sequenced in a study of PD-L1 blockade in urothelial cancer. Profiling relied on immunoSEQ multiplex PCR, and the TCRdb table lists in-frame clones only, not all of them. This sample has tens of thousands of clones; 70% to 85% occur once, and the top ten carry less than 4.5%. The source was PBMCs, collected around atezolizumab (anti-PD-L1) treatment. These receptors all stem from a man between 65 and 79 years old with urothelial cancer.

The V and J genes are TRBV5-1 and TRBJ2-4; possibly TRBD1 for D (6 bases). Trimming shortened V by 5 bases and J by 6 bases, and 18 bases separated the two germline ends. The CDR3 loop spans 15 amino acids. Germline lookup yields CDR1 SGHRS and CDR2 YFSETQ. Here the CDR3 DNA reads TGCGCCAGCAGTTCTTCAGGTGGGGGCCTAAACATTCAGTACTTC. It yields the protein CASSSSGGGLNIQYF. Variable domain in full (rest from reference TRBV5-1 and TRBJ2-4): KAGVTQTPRYLIKTRGQQVTLSCSPISGHRSVSWYQQTPGQGLQFLFEYFSETQRNKGNFPGRFSGRQFSNSRSEMNVSTLELGDSALYLCASSSSGGGLNIQYFGAGTRLSVL.

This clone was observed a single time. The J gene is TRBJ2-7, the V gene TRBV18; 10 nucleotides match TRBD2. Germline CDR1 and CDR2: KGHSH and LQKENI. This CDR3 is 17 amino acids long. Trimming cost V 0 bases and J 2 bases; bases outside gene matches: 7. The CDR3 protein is CASSPPNGLAEAYEQYF. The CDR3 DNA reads TGTGCCAGCTCACCACCCAACGGACTAGCGGAAGCCTACGAGCAGTACTTC.

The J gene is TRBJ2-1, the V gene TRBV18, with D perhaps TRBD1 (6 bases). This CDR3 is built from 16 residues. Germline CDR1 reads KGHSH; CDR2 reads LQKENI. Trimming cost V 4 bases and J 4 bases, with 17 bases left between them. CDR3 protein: CASSLEGDLRYNEQFF. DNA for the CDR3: TGTGCCAGCTCACTCGAGGGGGATTTGAGGTACAATGAGCAGTTCTTC. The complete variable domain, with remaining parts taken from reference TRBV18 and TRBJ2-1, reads NAGVMQNPRHLVRRRGQEARLRCSPMKGHSHVYWYRQLPEEGLKFMVYLQKENIIDESGMPKERFSAEFPKEGPSILRIQQVVRGDSAAYFCASSLEGDLRYNEQFFGPGTRLTVL.

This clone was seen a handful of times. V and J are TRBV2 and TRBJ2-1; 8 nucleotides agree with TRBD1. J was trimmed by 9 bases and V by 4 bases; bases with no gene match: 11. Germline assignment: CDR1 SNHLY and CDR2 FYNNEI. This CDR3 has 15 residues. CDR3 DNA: TGTGCCAGCAGTGGGGACAGGACTAAGGGCGGTGAGCAGTTCTTC. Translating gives CASSGDRTKGGEQFF.

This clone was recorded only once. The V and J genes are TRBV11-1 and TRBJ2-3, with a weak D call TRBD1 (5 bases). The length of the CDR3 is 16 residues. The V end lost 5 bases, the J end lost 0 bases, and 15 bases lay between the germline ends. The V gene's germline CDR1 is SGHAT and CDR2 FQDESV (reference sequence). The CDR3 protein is CASSPTRELSTDTQYF. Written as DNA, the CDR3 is TGTGCCAGCAGCCCCACCAGGGAACTCAGCACAGATACGCAGTATTTT.

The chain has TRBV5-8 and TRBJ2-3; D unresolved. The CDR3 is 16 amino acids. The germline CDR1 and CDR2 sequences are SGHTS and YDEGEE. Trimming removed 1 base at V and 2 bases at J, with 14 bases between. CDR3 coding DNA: TGTGCCAGCAGCTTGTGGGCAGGCCCTGACACAGATACGCAGTATTTT. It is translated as CASSLWAGPDTDTQYF.

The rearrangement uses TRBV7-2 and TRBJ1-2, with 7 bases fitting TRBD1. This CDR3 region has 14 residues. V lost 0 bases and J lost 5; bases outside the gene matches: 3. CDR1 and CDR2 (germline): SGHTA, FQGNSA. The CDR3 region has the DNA TGTGCCAGCAGCTTAGCGGTACAGGGGTATGGCTACACCTTC. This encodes CASSLAVQGYGYTF.

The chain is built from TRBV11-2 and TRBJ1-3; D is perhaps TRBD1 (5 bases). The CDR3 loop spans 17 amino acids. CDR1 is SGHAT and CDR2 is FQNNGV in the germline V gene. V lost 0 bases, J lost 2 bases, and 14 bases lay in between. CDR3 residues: CASSLDERGTAGNTIYF. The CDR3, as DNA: TGTGCCAGCAGCTTAGATGAAAGGGGCACGGCTGGAAACACCATATATTTT.

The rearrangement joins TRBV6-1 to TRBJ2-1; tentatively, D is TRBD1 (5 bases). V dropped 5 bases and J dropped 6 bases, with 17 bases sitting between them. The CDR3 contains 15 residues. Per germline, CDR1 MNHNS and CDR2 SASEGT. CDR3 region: CASSPQFKGANEQFF. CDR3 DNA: TGTGCCAGCAGTCCTCAGTTCAAAGGGGCCAATGAGCAGTTCTTC.

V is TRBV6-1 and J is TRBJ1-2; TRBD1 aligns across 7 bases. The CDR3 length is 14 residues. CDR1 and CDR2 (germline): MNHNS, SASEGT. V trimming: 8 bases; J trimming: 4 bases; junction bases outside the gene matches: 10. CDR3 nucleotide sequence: TGTGCCAGCTTACCAGGGGGTTTGGGCTATGGCTACACCTTC. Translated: CASLPGGLGYGYTF.

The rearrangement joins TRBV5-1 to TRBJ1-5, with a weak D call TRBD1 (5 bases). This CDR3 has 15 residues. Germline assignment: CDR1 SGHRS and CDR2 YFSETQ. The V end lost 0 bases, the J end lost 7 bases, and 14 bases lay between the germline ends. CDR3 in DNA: TGCGCCAGCAGCTTGGCCGGGGGGAACGGACAGCCCCAGCATTTT. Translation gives CASSLAGGNGQPQHF.

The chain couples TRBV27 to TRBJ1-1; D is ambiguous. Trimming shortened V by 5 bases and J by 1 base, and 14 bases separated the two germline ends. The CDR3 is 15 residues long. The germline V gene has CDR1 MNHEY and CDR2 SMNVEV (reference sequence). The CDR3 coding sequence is TGTGCCAGCAGTCCCGAGGGAGGAAGGAACACTGAAGCTTTCTTT. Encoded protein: CASSPEGGRNTEAFF.

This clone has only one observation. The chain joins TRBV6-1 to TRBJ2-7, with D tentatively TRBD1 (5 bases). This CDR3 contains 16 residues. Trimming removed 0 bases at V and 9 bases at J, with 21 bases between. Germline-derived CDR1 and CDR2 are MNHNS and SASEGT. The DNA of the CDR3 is TGTGCCAGCAGTGAAGCGGGGCCGGCAGGCACCACGGGGCAGTACTTC. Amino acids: CASSEAGPAGTTGQYF.

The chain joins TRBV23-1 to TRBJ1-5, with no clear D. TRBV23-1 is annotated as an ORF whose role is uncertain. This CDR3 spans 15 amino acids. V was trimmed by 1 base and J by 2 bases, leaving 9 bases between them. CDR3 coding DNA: TGCGCCAGCAGTCAATTTTCAGAGGGCAATCAGCCCCAGCATTTT. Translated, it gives CASSQFSEGNQPQHF.

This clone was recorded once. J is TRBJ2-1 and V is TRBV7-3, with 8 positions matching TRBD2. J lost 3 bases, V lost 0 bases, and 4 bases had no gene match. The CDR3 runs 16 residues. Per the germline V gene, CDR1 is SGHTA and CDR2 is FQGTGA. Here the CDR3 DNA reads TGTGCCAGCAGCTTAACGAGCGGGAGTTTCTACAATGAGCAGTTCTTC. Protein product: CASSLTSGSFYNEQFF.

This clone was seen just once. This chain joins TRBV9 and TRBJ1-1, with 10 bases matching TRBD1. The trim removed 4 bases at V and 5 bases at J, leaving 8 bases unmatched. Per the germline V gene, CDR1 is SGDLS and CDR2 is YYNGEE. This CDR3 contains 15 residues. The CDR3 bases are TGTGCCAGCAGCTCCAGGACAGGGGGTGTGACTGAAGCTTTCTTT. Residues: CASSSRTGGVTEAFF.

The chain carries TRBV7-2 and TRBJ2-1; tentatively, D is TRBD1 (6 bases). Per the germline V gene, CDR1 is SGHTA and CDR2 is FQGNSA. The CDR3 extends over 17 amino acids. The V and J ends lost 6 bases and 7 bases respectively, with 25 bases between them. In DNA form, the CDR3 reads TGTGCCAGCAGTTTTCTACCCTCTGGGGGCAGGAGAAATGAGCAGTTCTTC. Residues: CASSFLPSGGRRNEQFF.

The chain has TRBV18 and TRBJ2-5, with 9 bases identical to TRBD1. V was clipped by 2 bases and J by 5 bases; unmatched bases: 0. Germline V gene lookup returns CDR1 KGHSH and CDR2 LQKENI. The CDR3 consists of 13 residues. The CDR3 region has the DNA TGTGCCAGCTCACCAGGGACAGGGGAGACCCAGTACTTC. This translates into CASSPGTGETQYF.

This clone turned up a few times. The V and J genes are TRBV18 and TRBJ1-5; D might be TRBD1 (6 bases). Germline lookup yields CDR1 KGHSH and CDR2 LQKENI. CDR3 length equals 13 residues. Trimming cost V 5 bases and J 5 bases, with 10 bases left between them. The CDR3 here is CASSVAGDQPQHF. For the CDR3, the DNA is TGTGCCAGCTCAGTCGCAGGGGATCAGCCCCAGCATTTT.

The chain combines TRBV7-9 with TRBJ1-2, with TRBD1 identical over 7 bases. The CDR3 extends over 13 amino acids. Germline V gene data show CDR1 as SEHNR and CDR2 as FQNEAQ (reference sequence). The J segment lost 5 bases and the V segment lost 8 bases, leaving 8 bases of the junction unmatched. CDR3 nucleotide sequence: TGTGCCAGCTCGGGAGGGACAGTTTATGGCTACACCTTC. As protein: CASSGGTVYGYTF.

The CDR3 region has the DNA TGTGCCAGCAGTTCGGACAGGGGAACACCTAACTATGGCTACACCTTC. It codes for CASSSDRGTPNYGYTF. The V and J genes are TRBV6-5 and TRBJ1-2, with 9 positions matching TRBD1. V was pared by 4 bases and J by 0 bases, with 6 bases of the junction left unmatched. The CDR3 has 16 amino acids. Germline CDR1 and CDR2: MNHEY and SVGAGI.

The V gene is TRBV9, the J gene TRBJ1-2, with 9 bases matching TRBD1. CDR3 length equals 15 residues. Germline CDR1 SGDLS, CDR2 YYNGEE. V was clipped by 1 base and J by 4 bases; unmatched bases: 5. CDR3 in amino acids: CASSVHDRGAYGYTF. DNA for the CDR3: TGTGCCAGCAGCGTACACGACAGGGGGGCCTATGGCTACACCTTC.

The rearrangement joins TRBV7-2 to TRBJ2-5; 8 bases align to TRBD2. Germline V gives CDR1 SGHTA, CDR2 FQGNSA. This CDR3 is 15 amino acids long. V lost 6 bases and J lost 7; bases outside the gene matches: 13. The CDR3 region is CASRPAGTRVGTQYF. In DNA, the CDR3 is TGTGCCAGCAGACCGGCGGGGACTAGAGTAGGGACCCAGTACTTC.